Listed here are 27 T cell receptor delta chains from one sample, sequenced in a study of Vδ1+ human thymocytes. Study results and limitations: In the thymus, TRG and TRD repertoires looked highly polyclonal with Gaussian CDR3 lengths.

These receptors are not linked to any known antigen. RNA was extracted from the cells and then reverse transcribed. Pooled V-gene forward primers with one constant-region reverse primer generated the CDR3 amplicons by multiplex PCR. TCRdb re-analyzed the multiplex PCR reads via CATT. The sample lists tens of thousands of delta-chain clones; 8.1% were seen once. The source material was Vdelta1+ gamma-delta thymocytes from the thymus. Noted subset: FACS-sorted CD3+ TCRalphabeta- TCRVdelta1+ TCRVdelta2- thymocytes. All receptors come from a child younger than two who had congenital heart surgery.

The J gene is given as TRDJ1, and the V gene is not called; the table's D call, TRDD3, was not checked against the DNA. This CDR3 has 21 residues. CDR3 nucleotide sequence: TGTGCTCTTGCGGCCCCCTACGTCACCTCCTGGGGGATACGGTACACCGATAAACTCATCTTT. Amino acid sequence: CALAAPYVTSWGIRYTDKLIF.

This clone was found a few times. The rearrangement uses TRDV1 and TRDJ1; 9 bases agree with TRDD3. This CDR3 region has 19 residues. The germline V gene has CDR1 TSWWSYY and CDR2 QGS. The trim removed 0 bases at V and 0 bases at J, leaving 11 bases unmatched. Here the CDR3 DNA reads TGTGCTCTTGGGGAACTCCCGCTGTACTGGGGGACGTACACCGATAAACTCATCTTT. It is translated as CALGELPLYWGTYTDKLIF.

This clone was counted between two and nine times. The V gene is TRDV1, the J gene TRDJ1; tentatively, D is TRDD2 or TRDD3 (5 bases each). Germline V gene lookup returns CDR1 TSWWSYY and CDR2 QGS. The length of the CDR3 is 17 residues. Trimming took off 2 bases at V and 0 bases at J, with 16 bases between the two ends. The CDR3 reads CALGETYWLEYTDKLIF. The CDR3, as DNA: TGTGCTCTTGGGGAAACCTACTGGCTGGAGTACACCGATAAACTCATCTTT.

The chain has TRDV1 and TRDJ2; 11 bases align to TRDD3. Assignment of the J gene here rests on matching the DNA to germline, because TCRdb gives none. This CDR3 comprises 21 residues. V shed 3 bases, J shed 6 bases, and the junction held 21 bases outside the gene matches. Germline V gives CDR1 TSWWSYY, CDR2 QGS. CDR3 nucleotides: TGTGCTCTTGGGGATCTGGCCTTGGTTCCCTGGGGGATACACTTGGCAGCACAACTCTTCTTT. This codes for CALGDLALVPWGIHLAAQLFF.

The rearrangement uses TRDV1 and TRDJ1; D is tentatively TRDD2 or TRDD3 (9 bases each). Here the J gene came from matching the DNA to germline, since TCRdb omits it. V lost 4 bases to trimming and J lost 0 bases, with 48 bases between them. Germline CDR1 TSWWSYY, CDR2 QGS. The CDR3 spans 27 residues. The CDR3 sequence is CALGVGLPTYWGRRGPPLKTYTDKLIF. The CDR3, as DNA: TGTGCTCTTGGGGTCGGCCTTCCTACGTACTGGGGGAGGAGAGGACCCCCCCTAAAAACGTACACCGATAAACTCATCTTT.

This clone was observed a handful of times. This chain connects TRDV1 to TRDJ1; D may be TRDD3 (5 bases). V shed 2 bases and J shed 0 bases, with 16 bases lying between them. The CDR3 totals 17 residues. The V gene's germline CDR1 is TSWWSYY and CDR2 QGS. The CDR3 sequence is CALGESRLAAYTDKLIF. The CDR3 DNA is TGTGCTCTTGGGGAATCCCGACTGGCGGCGTACACCGATAAACTCATCTTT.

No V gene was called, and the J gene is TRDJ1; the table's D call, TRDD3, was not checked against the DNA. The CDR3 has 21 residues. This CDR3 reads CALGEPGLDRDTYQYTDKLIF. Here the CDR3 DNA reads TGTGCTCTTGGGGAACCTGGCCTAGATAGGGATACCTATCAGTACACCGATAAACTCATCTTT.

The V gene is TRDV1, the J gene TRDJ1; D call uncertain. V was clipped by 0 bases and J by 0 bases, with 14 bases between them. This CDR3 region has 17 residues. Per germline, CDR1 TSWWSYY and CDR2 QGS. CDR3 region: CALGELTVYHYTDKLIF. As DNA, the CDR3 is TGTGCTCTTGGGGAACTAACTGTATACCATTACACCGATAAACTCATCTTT.

This clone was detected a few times. This sample also contains other DNA sequences that code for the same CDR3. This chain joins TRDV1 and TRDJ1; D not certain. The germline gives CDR1 TSWWSYY, CDR2 QGS. Trimming took off 4 bases at V and 2 bases at J, with 5 bases between the two ends. The CDR3 runs 12 residues. CDR3 sequence reads: CALGVLTDKLIF. In DNA, the CDR3 is TGTGCTCTTGGGGTACTAACCGATAAACTCATCTTT.

In its sample, this clone was seen a few times. The chain uses TRDV1 and TRDJ1, with D perhaps being TRDD1, TRDD2 or TRDD3 (5 bases each). V was pared by 5 bases and J by 8 bases, with 33 bases between. The length of the CDR3 is 19 residues. CDR1 TSWWSYY and CDR2 QGS come from the germline V gene. The CDR3, as DNA: TGTGCTCTTGGGCCTCGCCTTCTACCTGTTGTACTGGCCCAAATAAAACTCATCTTT. The encoded protein is CALGPRLLPVVLAQIKLIF.

This clone was observed a few times. V gene TRDV1 combines with J gene TRDJ1, with TRDD3 identical over 12 bases. V was clipped by 0 bases and J by 0 bases; unmatched bases: 8. CDR3 length equals 19 residues. The germline V gene has CDR1 TSWWSYY and CDR2 QGS. The CDR3 spells CALGELPTGGYRYTDKLIF. In DNA form, the CDR3 reads TGTGCTCTTGGGGAACTTCCTACTGGGGGATACCGGTACACCGATAAACTCATCTTT.

The chain couples TRDV1 to TRDJ1; TRDD2 might be the D (5 bases). Germline V gene lookup returns CDR1 TSWWSYY and CDR2 QGS. CDR3 length equals 22 residues. The V and J ends lost 0 bases and 0 bases respectively, with 29 bases between them. The CDR3 spells CALGELFSSLRRGPRYTDKLIF. Here the CDR3 DNA reads TGTGCTCTTGGGGAACTATTTTCTTCCCTACGGAGAGGACCTAGGTACACCGATAAACTCATCTTT.

V usage is TRDV1 and J usage is TRDJ1; TRDD3 aligns across 12 bases. Trimming took 5 bases from V and 1 from J; bases not matched to a gene: 23. The V gene's germline CDR1 is TSWWSYY and CDR2 QGS. The CDR3 length is 22 residues. Here the CDR3 reads CALGLRPSYFTGGYWGTDKLIF. CDR3 coding DNA: TGTGCTCTTGGGCTCAGGCCTTCCTACTTTACTGGGGGATACTGGGGCACCGATAAACTCATCTTT.

The rearrangement joins TRDV1 to TRDJ1, with TRDD3 matching over 7 bases. Unmatched junction bases numbered 44, after V lost 2 bases and J lost 8 bases. The CDR3 consists of 26 residues. Germline V CDR1 and CDR2: TSWWSYY, QGS. This CDR3 reads CALGELGAFHSPAAYCPLTGDAKLIF. DNA of the CDR3: TGTGCTCTTGGGGAATTAGGCGCCTTTCATAGTCCGGCGGCCTACTGTCCATTAACTGGGGACGCGAAACTCATCTTT.

The V call is TRDV1, the J call TRDJ1; 9 bases fit TRDD3. The germline V gene has CDR1 TSWWSYY and CDR2 QGS. Trimming at V came to 0 bases and at J to 0 bases, leaving 23 bases not matched to a gene. The CDR3 covers 23 residues. The CDR3: CALGELAPPLSPMGDRYTDKLIF. As DNA, the CDR3 is TGTGCTCTTGGGGAACTTGCTCCCCCCCTTTCCCCCATGGGGGATAGATACACCGATAAACTCATCTTT.

This clone was detected a few times. V gene TRDV1 combines with J gene TRDJ1; 8 positions match TRDD3. CDR1 TSWWSYY and CDR2 QGS come from the germline V gene. The CDR3 extends over 20 amino acids. Germline trimming cut 1 base from V and 0 bases from J; bases unmatched to any gene: 16. The CDR3 reads CALGEQYLLGGPQYTDKLIF. CDR3 DNA: TGTGCTCTTGGGGAACAATATTTACTGGGGGGACCTCAGTACACCGATAAACTCATCTTT.

As for this clone: One junction end does not reproduce the germline sequence, and a read error may be involved. The genes are TRDV1 and TRDJ1; TRDD3 matches 7 bases. Germline values: CDR1 TSWWSYY, CDR2 QGS. The CDR3 consists of 20 residues. CDR3 residues: CALGERGLRGNWGWTDKLIF. The CDR3 nucleotides read TGTGCTCTTGGAGAACGCGGCCTACGAGGAAACTGGGGTTGGACCGATAAACTCATCTTT.

J is TRDJ1 and V is TRDV1; TRDD3 might be the D (6 bases). Germline CDR1 TSWWSYY, CDR2 QGS. The CDR3 is 19 residues long. V lost 0 bases and J 2 bases, leaving 22 bases between the germline ends. Here the CDR3 reads CALGELDPPRGGRTDKLIF. In nucleotides, the CDR3 is TGTGCTCTTGGGGAACTAGATCCCCCCCGCGGGGGAAGGACCGATAAACTCATCTTT.

This clone was observed a handful of times. The rearrangement links TRDV1 to TRDJ1, with TRDD3 matching 9 bases. Germline lookup yields CDR1 TSWWSYY and CDR2 QGS. V trimming: 3 bases; J trimming: 0 bases; junction bases outside the gene matches: 8. This CDR3 has 17 amino acids. The CDR3 coding sequence is TGTGCTCTTGGGGAGGCGGCAGGGGATACGTACACCGATAAACTCATCTTT. Translation: CALGEAAGDTYTDKLIF.

This clone has a handful of counts. The rearrangement links TRDV1 to TRDJ1; 8 bases agree with TRDD3. Germline V CDR1 and CDR2: TSWWSYY, QGS. There are 19 residues in the CDR3. J gave up 0 bases and V 2 bases, and 14 bases lay outside the gene matches. CDR3 in amino acids: CALGEGPTWGIPYTDKLIF. CDR3 bases: TGTGCTCTTGGGGAAGGTCCTACGTGGGGGATCCCGTACACCGATAAACTCATCTTT.

Only a few counts were recorded for this clone. This chain uses TRDV1 with TRDJ1; D perhaps matches TRDD2 (5 bases). CDR3 length: 17 amino acids. Trimming left V 3 bases short and J 7 bases short, with 24 bases between. Germline V gene sequence: CDR1 TSWWSYY, CDR2 QGS. CDR3 bases: TGTGCTCTTGGGGACCCAATTCCTGTTGGTTCGGGAGCTAAACTCATCTTT. Translated: CALGDPIPVGSGAKLIF.

This chain links TRDV1 with TRDJ1, with TRDD3 identical over 9 bases. The ends lost 5 bases at V and 0 bases at J; junction bases unmatched: 31. Germline loops: CDR1 TSWWSYY, CDR2 QGS. The CDR3 is 24 residues long. The DNA of the CDR3 is TGTGCTCTTGGGAACCGTAGGGCCTTCTTGACTGGGGGACCCACTAGTGGATACACCGATAAACTCATCTTT. This encodes CALGNRRAFLTGGPTSGYTDKLIF.

By share, this clone ranks as medium-sized. The chain links TRDV1 to TRDJ1; TRDD2 aligns across 7 bases. Germline CDR1 is TSWWSYY and CDR2 is QGS. Trimming took 5 bases from V and 0 from J; bases not matched to a gene: 12. The CDR3 is made up of 17 amino acids. The CDR3 DNA reads TGTGCTCTTGGGATCCTTCCTGGGTTCATGTACACCGATAAACTCATCTTT. It translates to CALGILPGFMYTDKLIF.

This clone was observed a handful of times. The rearrangement uses TRDV1 and TRDJ1, with unresolved D. Trimming removed 0 bases from V and 8 bases from J, with 10 bases in between. The CDR3 length is 13 residues. The V gene's germline CDR1 is TSWWSYY and CDR2 QGS. CDR3 DNA: TGTGCTCTTGGGGAACTCAACAGAGGAAAACTCATCTTT. It translates to CALGELNRGKLIF.

J is TRDJ1 and V is TRDV1; TRDD3 aligns across 9 bases. CDR3 length: 19 residues. V was pared by 6 bases and J by 0 bases, with 17 bases of the junction left unmatched. Germline assignment: CDR1 TSWWSYY and CDR2 QGS. CDR3 protein: CALGRRTGGPGSHTDKLIF. For the CDR3, the DNA is TGTGCTCTTGGCCGGCGTACTGGGGGACCCGGGAGCCACACCGATAAACTCATCTTT.

This clone was counted between two and nine times. The gene calls are TRDV1 and TRDJ1; TRDD3 agrees at 9 bases. This CDR3 contains 18 residues. CDR1 and CDR2 from the germline V gene are TSWWSYY and QGS. Trimming removed 0 bases from V and 0 bases from J; junction bases left unmatched: 8. CDR3 amino acids: CALGELRWGIMDTDKLIF. CDR3 DNA sequence: TGTGCTCTTGGGGAACTTAGGTGGGGGATAATGGACACCGATAAACTCATCTTT.

The chain links TRAV29/DV5 to TRDJ1; TRDD3 aligns across 10 bases. The germline gives CDR1 NSMFDY, CDR2 ISSIKDK. The CDR3 contains 15 residues. J gave up 9 bases and V 2 bases, and 13 bases lay outside the gene matches. This chain's CDR3 is CAASTTSYWGMELIF. CDR3 bases: TGTGCAGCAAGTACTACTTCCTACTGGGGGATGGAACTCATCTTT. The entire variable domain, with the rest obtained from reference TRAV29/DV5 and TRDJ1, is as follows: DQQVKQNSPSLSVQEGRISILNCDYTNSMFDYFLWYKKYPAEGPTFLISISSIKDKNEDGRFTVFLNKSAKHLSLHIVPSQPGDSAVYFCAASTTSYWGMELIFGKGTRVTVEP.